The 24 T cell receptor beta chains below were found in one sample sequenced in a study of T cells after posttransplantation cyclophosphamide. Generated by immunoSEQ multiplex PCR, the TCRdb table keeps only in-frame clones and is missing some. The repertoire consists of roughly 49,000 clones, none detected only once. The sequencing sample was made of PBMCs. These receptors were collected from a man aged 35 to 55 in good health, CMV-negative, and a related stem cell transplant donor.

In its sample, this clone was seen many times. The V and J genes are TRBV4-1 and TRBJ2-2, with a tentative D call TRBD2 (5 bases). Germline CDR1 and CDR2: MGHRA and YSYEKL. V was trimmed by 0 bases and J by 6 bases, leaving 14 bases between them. The CDR3 is 16 amino acids. The CDR3 coding sequence is TGCGCCAGCAGCCAAGATCCCTCAGGAGGCCCCGGGGAGCTGTTTTTT. This gives the protein CASSQDPSGGPGELFF.

This clone was recorded many times. The gene calls are TRBV5-4 and TRBJ2-3; 9 bases are shared with TRBD2. The CDR3 runs 15 residues. CDR1 and CDR2 (germline): SGHNT, YYREEE (reference sequence). V lost 3 bases and J lost 6; bases outside the gene matches: 8. The CDR3 protein is CASSSIVAGDDTQYF. CDR3 nucleotide sequence: TGTGCCAGCAGCTCGATAGTAGCGGGAGACGATACGCAGTATTTT.

This clone was counted many times. At the DNA level, this CDR3 is encoded by other sequences in the same sample as well. V usage is TRBV13 and J usage is TRBJ2-3; 10 bases are shared with TRBD2. Germline trimming cut 2 bases from V and 0 bases from J; bases unmatched to any gene: 2. The CDR3 consists of 16 residues. Germline CDR1 reads PRHDT; CDR2 reads FYEKMQ (reference sequence). The CDR3 loop reads CASSLPTSGSTDTQYF. CDR3 DNA sequence: TGTGCCAGCAGCTTACCGACTAGCGGGAGCACAGATACGCAGTATTTT.

In its sample, this clone was seen many times. The rearrangement uses TRBV29-1 and TRBJ2-7; 12 bases line up with TRBD2. This CDR3 has 13 residues. CDR1 SQVTM and CDR2 ANQGSEA come from the germline V gene. V lost 6 bases, J lost 0 bases, and 0 bases stayed unmatched. The CDR3 spells CSVTSGSSYEQYF. CDR3 DNA: TGCAGCGTGACTAGCGGGAGCTCCTACGAGCAGTACTTC.

The genes are TRBV4-1 and TRBJ2-5; a possible D gene is TRBD2 (5 bases). The end of the DNA aligns better with TRBJ2-7, so the J call may be wrong. Germline V gene lookup returns CDR1 MGHRA and CDR2 YSYEKL. CDR3 length: 16 amino acids. The CDR3 protein is CASSQEALVGSYEQYF. CDR3 nucleotide sequence: TGCGCCAGCAGCCAAGAGGCACTAGTCGGGTCCTACGAGCAGTACTTC.

The table lists this clone with many counts. This chain links TRBV19 with TRBJ2-1; 12 nucleotides line up with TRBD2. CDR1 is LNHDA and CDR2 is SQIVND in the germline V gene (reference sequence). The CDR3 totals 16 residues. Germline trimming cut 5 bases from V and 1 base from J; bases unmatched to any gene: 3. CDR3 sequence (DNA): TGTGCCAGTAGTCCGGGGACTAGCGGGTCCTACAATGAGCAGTTCTTC. Its translation is CASSPGTSGSYNEQFF.

This clone was detected ten times or more. The chain combines TRBV19 with TRBJ2-7, with TRBD1 matching 9 bases. J was trimmed by 4 bases and V by 4 bases; bases with no gene match: 5. The germline V gene encodes CDR1 LNHDA and CDR2 SQIVND (reference sequence). There are 14 residues in the CDR3. CDR3 DNA: TGTGCCAGTAGTAACACAGGGGGCGCGTACGAGCAGTACTTC. As protein: CASSNTGGAYEQYF.

This clone occurred many times. The chain has TRBV28 and TRBJ1-2; D possibly corresponds to TRBD1 (6 bases). The CDR3 totals 14 residues. The V gene's germline CDR1 is MDHEN and CDR2 SYDVKM. V lost 7 bases and J 8 bases, leaving 20 bases between the germline ends. CDR3 bases: TGTGCCAGCAAGGGAGGGGGTATTTCTGGCGGCTACACCTTC. As protein: CASKGGGISGGYTF.

This clone was seen many times. The chain links TRBV5-1 to TRBJ2-2; D ambiguous. Germline-derived CDR1 and CDR2 are SGHRS and YFSETQ. This CDR3 has 14 amino acids. Trimming shortened V by 2 bases and J by 2 bases, and 7 bases separated the two germline ends. The CDR3 loop is CASSFGHNTGELFF. CDR3 nucleotide sequence: TGCGCCAGCAGCTTTGGCCACAACACCGGGGAGCTGTTTTTT.

A few counts support this clone. This chain uses TRBV6-5 with TRBJ2-4, with TRBD1 matching 8 bases. The germline gives CDR1 MNHEY, CDR2 SVGAGI. This CDR3 has 13 amino acids. With V trimmed by 5 bases and J by 5 bases, 2 bases remained unmatched. CDR3 sequence: CASSPGQENIQYF. CDR3 nucleotide sequence: TGTGCCAGCAGTCCGGGACAGGAAAACATTCAGTACTTC.

The table lists this clone with many counts. CDR3 protein: CASSPTLGGDGELFF. In DNA form, the CDR3 reads TGTGCCAGCAGCCCTACACTTGGGGGCGACGGGGAGCTGTTTTTT. V gene TRBV11-2 combines with J gene TRBJ2-2; D is possibly TRBD1 (6 bases). With 5 bases removed from V and 7 bases from J, the gap between germline ends came to 17 bases. From germline, CDR1 is SGHAT and CDR2 FQNNGV. The CDR3 covers 15 residues. Looking up the rest from reference TRBV11-2 and TRBJ2-2 gives the full variable domain: EAGVAQSPRYKIIEKRQSVAFWCNPISGHATLYWYQQILGQGPKLLIQFQNNGVVDDSQLPKDRFSAERLKGVDSTLKIQPAKLEDSAVYLCASSPTLGGDGELFFGEGSRLTVL.

The table lists this clone with many counts. The chain couples TRBV28 to TRBJ2-7; 10 bases match TRBD2. Germline assignment: CDR1 MDHEN and CDR2 SYDVKM. Losses at the gene ends were 2 bases for V and 4 bases for J; bases not matched to a gene: 8. CDR3 length: 16 amino acids. The CDR3 DNA reads TGTGCCAGCAGTTTACTCCGTCTAGCGGGAGTGTACGAGCAGTACTTC. Amino acids: CASSLLRLAGVYEQYF.

This clone was found many times. This chain uses TRBV5-4 with TRBJ2-1; D perhaps matches TRBD2 (7 bases). Germline-derived CDR1 and CDR2 are SGHNT and YYREEE (reference sequence). V was trimmed by 3 bases and J by 2 bases, leaving 18 bases between them. The CDR3 has 17 amino acids. The CDR3, as DNA: TGTGCCAGCAGCTCGATTCGGGGGGCACGGGCCTACAATGAGCAGTTCTTC. Translating it yields CASSSIRGARAYNEQFF.

This clone was found many times. The rearrangement links TRBV10-3 to TRBJ1-3; D is unresolved. Germline assignment: CDR1 ENHRY and CDR2 SYGVKD. This CDR3 region has 11 residues. CDR3 coding DNA: TGTGGGGCCAACTCTGGAAACACCATATATTTT. Protein sequence: CGANSGNTIYF.

This clone was detected ten times or more. The rearrangement joins TRBV13 to TRBJ2-2; tentatively, D is TRBD2 (5 bases). This CDR3 spans 14 amino acids. V was shortened by 6 bases and J by 9 bases, with 17 bases between the two germline ends. In germline, CDR1 is PRHDT, CDR2 FYEKMQ (reference sequence). Written as DNA, the CDR3 is TGTGCCAGCAGGGACTCCCTTAGATACCGGGAGCTGTTTTTT. Translating it yields CASRDSLRYRELFF. Full variable domain (outside the CDR3, taken from reference TRBV13 and TRBJ2-2): AAGVIQSPRHLIKEKRETATLKCYPIPRHDTVYWYQQGPGQDPQFLISFYEKMQSDKGSIPDRFSAQQFSDYHSELNMSSLELGDSALYFCASRDSLRYRELFFGEGSRLTVL.

This clone was counted at least ten times. The chain has TRBV5-1 and TRBJ2-3; 9 bases agree with TRBD2. The CDR3 sequence is 17 residues long. The trim removed 2 bases at V and 6 bases at J, leaving 13 bases unmatched. Germline values: CDR1 SGHRS, CDR2 YFSETQ. The CDR3 region has the DNA TGCGCCAGCAGCTTACTTTCGGGACTAGCCGGAAGGGATACGCAGTATTTT. This gives the protein CASSLLSGLAGRDTQYF.

This clone was seen repeatedly, ten times or more. This chain connects TRBV2 to TRBJ1-4; a possible D gene is TRBD1 (6 bases). Germline loops: CDR1 SNHLY, CDR2 FYNNEI. This CDR3 comprises 17 residues. V shed 1 base and J shed 1 base, with 13 bases lying between them. Here the CDR3 reads CASSEGQGPGTNEKLFF. The DNA of the CDR3 is TGTGCCAGCAGTGAAGGGCAGGGGCCGGGAACTAATGAAAAACTGTTTTTT.

This clone was recorded at least ten times. The chain carries TRBV14 and TRBJ2-7; the D gene is possibly TRBD2 (5 bases). The CDR3 is 12 residues long. The V and J ends lost 4 bases and 7 bases respectively, with 11 bases between them. Germline V CDR1 and CDR2: SGHDN, FVKESK. Here the CDR3 DNA reads TGTGCCAGCAGCCCCACTAGGCGGGAGCAGTACTTC. Translated, it gives CASSPTRREQYF.

This clone has a count of ten or more. Other DNA sequences in this specimen translate into the identical CDR3. The V gene is TRBV19, the J gene TRBJ2-1; 10 nucleotides align to TRBD2. V lost 7 bases, J lost 8 bases, and 14 bases stayed unmatched. Looked up from germline, CDR1 is LNHDA and CDR2 is SQIVND (reference sequence). This CDR3 has 16 amino acids. This CDR3 is CASTRGVAGGLDEQFF. The CDR3 DNA is TGTGCCAGTACCAGGGGTGTAGCGGGAGGACTCGATGAGCAGTTCTTC.

The table lists this clone with many counts. The rearrangement uses TRBV7-2 and TRBJ2-1; 8 bases match TRBD2. The CDR3 has 15 amino acids. The germline V gene has CDR1 SGHTA and CDR2 FQGNSA. With 5 bases clipped from V and 7 bases from J, the junction kept 10 bases outside the gene matches. The CDR3 DNA reads as TGTGCCAGCAGCCCGTGGCAGCGGGAGATAAATGAGCAGTTCTTC. It encodes CASSPWQREINEQFF.

This clone has a handful of counts. In DNA form, the CDR3 reads TGTGCCAGCAGTGTTGAACGGGAGATTTACGAGCAGTACTTC. Its protein is CASSVEREIYEQYF. This chain links TRBV2 with TRBJ2-5, with D maybe TRBD2 (6 bases). The closer fit of TRBJ2-7 to the DNA end suggests the J call may be wrong. Germline CDR1 SNHLY, CDR2 FYNNEI. The CDR3 is made up of 14 amino acids.

This clone has a count of ten or more. The rearrangement uses TRBV7-2 and TRBJ2-2, with 8 bases aligning to TRBD1. V gave up 3 bases and J gave up 4 bases; unmatched junction bases: 4. This CDR3 has 15 amino acids. Germline V lookup: CDR1 SGHTA, CDR2 FQGNSA. The chain's CDR3 is CASSFGQGSTGELFF. DNA of the CDR3: TGTGCCAGCAGCTTCGGACAGGGTTCCACCGGGGAGCTGTTTTTT.

This clone was seen at least ten times. The genes are TRBV7-9 and TRBJ2-3, with TRBD2 matching over 8 bases. CDR3 length: 14 amino acids. V shed 6 bases, J shed 4 bases, and the junction held 6 bases outside the gene matches. CDR1 is SEHNR, CDR2 FQNEAQ, per germline (reference sequence). CDR3 loop: CASRTSGGADTQYF. CDR3 nucleotide sequence: TGTGCCAGCAGGACGTCGGGGGGGGCAGATACGCAGTATTTT.

This clone was counted at least ten times. The chain employs TRBV9 and TRBJ2-1, with 10 bases matching TRBD2. CDR1 and CDR2 (germline): SGDLS, YYNGEE. The CDR3 contains 16 residues. Losses at the gene ends were 3 bases for V and 2 bases for J; bases not matched to a gene: 5. The CDR3 protein is CASSASGSVTYNEQFF. Written as DNA, the CDR3 is TGTGCCAGCAGCGCTAGCGGGAGTGTCACCTACAATGAGCAGTTCTTC.